This note documents a single TCR beta chain sequence. Looked up from germline, CDR1 is ENHRY and CDR2 is SYGVKD. Germline trimming cut 6 bases from V and 2 bases from J; bases unmatched to any gene: 8. This CDR3 is 15 amino acids long. This entry belongs to a study of blood T cell repertoires in COVID-19. Study background: Acute and convalescent COVID-19 samples came from the United States, Italy and Spain. From T cells, B-cell-depleted T cells, or PBMCs came the material, which was cDNA or gDNA.

Source study methods: Nucleated cell number was recorded as an estimate derived from reference gene primer amplification. Repertoires were generated with immunoSEQ multiplex PCR, while TCRdb's copy carries only in-frame clones and drops some. V, J and clone size derive from that table, while D and trimming were established from the DNA sequence. The data show roughly 300,000 clones, more than 80% seen once. Sequencing used peripheral blood. The chain has TRBV10-3 and TRBJ2-3, with 7 bases lining up with TRBD2. This receptor was taken from a woman younger than 45 with COVID-19, enrolled during active disease. The CDR3 nucleotides are TGTGCCATCAGGAGGGGACTAACTAACACAGATACGCAGTATTTT. Amino acid sequence: CAIRRGLTNTDTQYF.